These 29 T cell receptor beta chains originate from one sample sequenced in a study of early T cells in non-severe SARS-CoV-2 infection. TCRdb analysed the 5' RACE reads with MiXCR anew, one entry per CDR3 protein. The sample holds approximately 70,000 distinct CDR3 sequences, 5% seen once. Source: whole blood, taken at baseline. Every receptor here comes from an adult who was a healthcare worker with PCR-confirmed SARS-CoV-2 infection or an uninfected control (not recorded which).

This clonotype showed up many times. The rearrangement links TRBV20-1 to TRBJ2-1; 9 bases map to TRBD2. The length of the CDR3 is 16 residues. CDR1 and CDR2 from the germline V gene are DFQATT and SNEGSKA (reference sequence). The V gene end was trimmed by 3 bases and the J gene end by 1 base; junction bases not matched to a gene: 7. CDR3 sequence: CSARDGLAISYNEQFF. The CDR3 DNA sequence: TGCAGTGCTAGGGACGGACTAGCGATATCCTACAATGAGCAGTTCTTC.

The chain joins TRBV7-9 to TRBJ2-7, with D unclear. V lost 2 bases and J 3 bases, leaving 5 bases between the germline ends. The length of the CDR3 is 12 residues. Germline values: CDR1 SEHNR, CDR2 FQNEAQ (reference sequence). CDR3 sequence (DNA): TGTGCCAGCAGCTTACGTCGCTACGAGCAGTACTTC. This translates into CASSLRRYEQYF.

The sample holds many counts of this clonotype. V usage is TRBV6-5 and J usage is TRBJ1-1, with D maybe TRBD1 (5 bases). Trimming shortened V by 3 bases and J by 1 base, and 9 bases separated the two germline ends. The CDR3 has 14 amino acids. Germline V gene lookup returns CDR1 MNHEY and CDR2 SVGAGI. The CDR3 here is CASSYRDRNTEAFF. Here the CDR3 DNA reads TGTGCCAGCAGTTATCGGGACCGGAACACTGAAGCTTTCTTT.

The gene calls are TRBV18 and TRBJ2-7; a possible D gene is TRBD1 (6 bases). Deletions cut 8 bases from V and 3 bases from J, with 14 bases between. Germline-derived CDR1 and CDR2 are KGHSH and LQKENI. CDR3 length equals 13 residues. CDR3 sequence (DNA): TGTGCCAGCACTGGACAGAACCTCTACGAGCAGTACTTC. It codes for CASTGQNLYEQYF.

Here the CDR3 DNA reads TGTGCCAGCTCCCTCCTCCGGGGAATGGTTAGTGAAAAACTGTTTTTT. Amino acid sequence: CASSLLRGMVSEKLFF. The chain uses TRBV3-1 and TRBJ1-4; no clear D. The V end lost 8 bases, the J end lost 7 bases, and 23 bases lay between the germline ends. The CDR3 is 16 amino acids. The germline V gene encodes CDR1 LGHDT and CDR2 YNNKEL (reference sequence).

A note on this clonotype: Given a much more abundant clone one base away, this may be a read error. V usage is TRBV30 and J usage is TRBJ2-7, with D possibly TRBD1 on 6 matching bases. Between the trimmed V and J ends, which lost 2 bases and 7 bases, there was a span of 18 bases. The CDR3 is made up of 14 amino acids. CDR1 is GTSNPN, CDR2 SVGIG, per germline (reference sequence). The CDR3 spells CAWSPRTVPSEQYF. The DNA for the CDR3 is TGTGCCTGGAGTCCCAGGACAGTTCCGTCTGAGCAGTACTTC.

This clonotype came up a few times. The V call is TRBV15, the J call TRBJ1-1; D gene uncertain. The V gene lost 0 bases and the J gene lost 7 bases, with 9 bases spanning the gap. The CDR3 length is 13 residues. Per the germline V gene, CDR1 is LNHNV and CDR2 is YYDKDF (reference sequence). The CDR3 loop reads CATSRDLYGEAFF. The CDR3 DNA reads as TGTGCCACCAGCAGAGATTTGTACGGTGAAGCTTTCTTT.

This clonotype was observed a few times. The J gene is TRBJ2-7, the V gene TRBV6-5; TRBD2 agrees at 8 bases. Germline CDR1 is MNHEY and CDR2 is SVGAGI. The CDR3 length is 15 residues. Germline trimming cut 6 bases from V and 6 bases from J; bases unmatched to any gene: 13. The CDR3 DNA follows: TGTGCCAGCAGAAAGGACTGGGCGGGGGGTGCCGAGCAGTACTTC. Residues: CASRKDWAGGAEQYF.

The table lists this clonotype with many counts. This rearrangement joins TRBV6-5 to TRBJ2-5; 9 bases map to TRBD2. The CDR3 runs to 15 residues. The germline gives CDR1 MNHEY, CDR2 SVGAGI. V lost 7 bases and J lost 3; bases outside the gene matches: 9. CDR3 sequence reads: CASKRQREAKETQYF. The CDR3 nucleotides read TGTGCCAGCAAAAGACAGCGGGAGGCCAAAGAGACCCAGTACTTC.

This clonotype came up a few times. V and J are TRBV5-5 and TRBJ2-7, with 7 bases matching TRBD1. Germline V gene data show CDR1 as SGHKS and CDR2 as YYEKEE (reference sequence). V was pared by 4 bases and J by 3 bases, with 7 bases of the junction left unmatched. The CDR3 loop spans 14 amino acids. DNA for the CDR3: TGTGCCAGCAGCCGAGGGGACAGTATCTACGAGCAGTACTTC. Its translation: CASSRGDSIYEQYF.

This clonotype was counted ten times or more. The rearrangement joins TRBV14 to TRBJ2-2; no reliable D call. The CDR3 has 13 amino acids. V gave up 4 bases and J gave up 6 bases, with 9 bases separating them. Germline values: CDR1 SGHDN, CDR2 FVKESK. CDR3 coding DNA: TGTGCCAGCAGCCCGAGAAGGGCCGGGGAGCTGTTTTTT. Its protein product is CASSPRRAGELFF. The variable domain in full, completed from reference TRBV14 and TRBJ2-2, reads EAGVTQFPSHSVIEKGQTVTLRCDPISGHDNLYWYRRVMGKEIKFLLHFVKESKQDESGMPNNRFLAERTGGTYSTLKVQPAELEDSGVYFCASSPRRAGELFFGEGSRLTVL.

This clonotype was detected a few times. This chain joins TRBV2 and TRBJ1-1; 8 nucleotides align to TRBD1. This CDR3 spans 14 amino acids. The V gene's germline CDR1 is SNHLY and CDR2 FYNNEI. V lost 11 bases and J lost 1; bases outside the gene matches: 9. The CDR3 sequence is CAAGGRVSNTEAFF. Written as DNA, the CDR3 is TGTGCCGCAGGGGGCAGGGTTTCGAACACTGAAGCTTTCTTT.

Many counts were recorded for this clonotype. The rearrangement links TRBV20-1 to TRBJ1-5; no reliable D call. There are 12 residues in the CDR3. V gave up 0 bases and J gave up 4 bases, with 4 bases separating them. CDR1 and CDR2 (germline): DFQATT, SNEGSKA (reference sequence). The CDR3 bases are TGCAGTGCTAGAGACGGGAATCAGCCCCAGCATTTT. This gives the protein CSARDGNQPQHF.

There are a few counts of this clonotype. The chain has TRBV27 and TRBJ2-3, with D unresolved. The V end was cut by 8 bases, the J end by 5 bases, with 14 bases between. Germline CDR1 reads MNHEY; CDR2 reads SMNVEV (reference sequence). CDR3 length equals 13 residues. The CDR3 nucleotides are TGTGCCAGCTTCGGAGAGGTCGGAGATACGCAGTATTTT. It encodes CASFGEVGDTQYF.

The genes are TRBV6-5 and TRBJ2-3; 8 positions match TRBD2. V trimming: 6 bases; J trimming: 6 bases; junction bases outside the gene matches: 8. From germline, CDR1 is MNHEY and CDR2 SVGAGI. This CDR3 region has 14 residues. The CDR3 region has the DNA TGTGCCAGCAGAAGGGGCGGGAGGCGCGATACGCAGTATTTT. Translating gives CASRRGGRRDTQYF.

This clonotype was observed a few times. The chain employs TRBV11-2 and TRBJ2-7; D is ambiguous. The CDR3 contains 11 residues. V lost 4 bases and J 6 bases, leaving 7 bases between the germline ends. Germline V gene sequence: CDR1 SGHAT, CDR2 FQNNGV. CDR3: CASSSTREQYF. The CDR3 bases are TGTGCCAGCAGCTCTACGCGCGAGCAGTACTTC.

This clonotype has a count of ten or more. This sequence joins TRBV20-1 and TRBJ2-1; maybe TRBD1 (5 bases). Trimming stripped 7 bases from V and 7 bases from J, with 14 bases between. Germline V gene lookup returns CDR1 DFQATT and CDR2 SNEGSKA (reference sequence). CDR3 length: 12 amino acids. The CDR3: CSVGALRNEQFF. CDR3 in DNA: TGCAGTGTTGGGGCTTTGAGGAATGAGCAGTTCTTC.

This clonotype has ten or more counts. The chain uses TRBV7-9 and TRBJ2-3, with D hard to call. V lost 0 bases and J 4 bases, leaving 8 bases between the germline ends. The CDR3 length is 14 residues. Germline lookup yields CDR1 SEHNR and CDR2 FQNEAQ (reference sequence). CDR3 region: CASSLAAEADTQYF. CDR3 nucleotides: TGTGCCAGCAGCTTAGCCGCCGAGGCAGATACGCAGTATTTT.

This rearrangement joins TRBV20-1 to TRBJ1-5, with D possibly matching TRBD1 (5 bases). V lost 3 bases and J lost 2, with 14 bases in between. The CDR3 extends over 15 amino acids. Per the germline V gene, CDR1 is DFQATT and CDR2 is SNEGSKA (reference sequence). CDR3 sequence: CSARGEAYGNQPQHF. The CDR3 DNA reads TGCAGTGCTAGGGGGGAGGCTTATGGCAATCAGCCCCAGCATTTT.

This clonotype was seen repeatedly, ten times or more. The gene calls are TRBV27 and TRBJ1-2, with D tentatively TRBD1 (5 bases). The germline gives CDR1 MNHEY, CDR2 SMNVEV (reference sequence). Trimming left V 5 bases short and J 4 bases short, with 17 bases between. This CDR3 has 15 residues. CDR3 amino acids: CASSPRQGTLYGYTF. The CDR3 DNA is TGTGCCAGCAGTCCCCGGCAGGGTACGCTCTATGGCTACACCTTC.

This clonotype was detected many times. The chain couples TRBV6-6 to TRBJ2-1, with TRBD2 matching 8 bases. The CDR3 runs 19 residues. Germline trimming cut 6 bases from V and 0 bases from J; bases unmatched to any gene: 16. Germline CDR1 is MNHNY and CDR2 is SVGAGI (reference sequence). CDR3 nucleotide sequence: TGTGCCAGCAGCAAGGACCCGGAAGTAGCGGGAAACTCCTACAATGAGCAGTTCTTC. This sequence encodes CASSKDPEVAGNSYNEQFF.

This clonotype showed up many times. V usage is TRBV6-2 or TRBV6-3 and J usage is TRBJ2-1; 11 bases are shared with TRBD2. The CDR3 is 15 amino acids. Germline V CDR1 and CDR2: MNHEY, SVGEGT. V was clipped by 5 bases and J by 4 bases; unmatched bases: 4. CDR3 protein: CASSPLAGEYNEQFF. The DNA for the CDR3 is TGTGCCAGCAGTCCACTAGCGGGGGAATACAATGAGCAGTTCTTC.

This rearrangement joins TRBV6-6 to TRBJ2-5; the match to TRBD1 covers 8 bases. Per the germline V gene, CDR1 is MNHNY and CDR2 is SVGAGI (reference sequence). The CDR3 extends over 14 amino acids. V was clipped by 2 bases and J by 5 bases; unmatched bases: 4. The CDR3, as DNA: TGTGCCAGCAGTTACCCGGACAGGGCGGAGACCCAGTACTTC. It translates to CASSYPDRAETQYF.

This clonotype was detected many times. V gene TRBV28 combines with J gene TRBJ2-3; the match to TRBD2 covers 16 bases. This CDR3 has 19 amino acids. V dropped 6 bases and J dropped 4; count of bases not matched to a gene: 13. Germline V gene data show CDR1 as MDHEN and CDR2 as SYDVKM. The DNA for the CDR3 is TGTGCCAGCAGCTCTACGGGGACTAGCGGGAGGGCCAGGGCAGATACGCAGTATTTT. Protein: CASSSTGTSGRARADTQYF.

This clonotype turned up a few times. V and J are TRBV6-6 and TRBJ1-2, with D possibly being TRBD1 (6 bases). Germline CDR1 and CDR2: MNHNY and SVGAGI (reference sequence). The V end lost 7 bases, the J end lost 3 bases, and 21 bases lay between the germline ends. The CDR3 has 16 amino acids. The CDR3 region has the DNA TGTGCCAGCACCCCCACCCGGGGGCTCAGCGACTATGGCTACACCTTC. It codes for CASTPTRGLSDYGYTF.

This clonotype was seen ten or more times. The gene calls are TRBV2 and TRBJ2-1; TRBD2 is a possible D gene (5 bases). Per the germline V gene, CDR1 is SNHLY and CDR2 is FYNNEI. This CDR3 has 13 residues. Trimming left V 4 bases short and J 8 bases short, with 12 bases between. The CDR3 bases are TGTGCCAGCAGTGTTCGGAGGTTGGATGAGCAGTTCTTC. The encoded protein is CASSVRRLDEQFF.

This clonotype occurred many times. The genes are TRBV15 and TRBJ1-2, with 10 positions matching TRBD1. The CDR3 sequence is 15 residues long. The germline V gene has CDR1 LNHNV and CDR2 YYDKDF (reference sequence). V was pared by 4 bases and J by 2 bases, with 4 bases of the junction left unmatched. The CDR3 DNA follows: TGTGCCACCAGCAAAGACAGGGGGCTCAACTATGGCTACACCTTC. It yields the protein CATSKDRGLNYGYTF.

This clonotype came up a few times. V and J are TRBV2 and TRBJ1-5; D uncertain. This CDR3 region has 15 residues. Trimming pared 3 bases from V and 2 bases from J, leaving 11 bases between. Per germline, CDR1 SNHLY and CDR2 FYNNEI. CDR3 residues: CASSDMRPGNQPQHF. The CDR3 bases are TGTGCCAGCAGTGATATGAGGCCCGGCAATCAGCCCCAGCATTTT. Drawing the rest from reference TRBV2 and TRBJ1-5, the complete variable domain is EPEVTQTPSHQVTQMGQEVILRCVPISNHLYFYWYRQILGQKVEFLVSFYNNEISEKSEIFDDQFSVERPDGSNFTLKIRSTKLEDSAMYFCASSDMRPGNQPQHFGDGTRLSIL.

This clonotype came up many times. The chain uses TRBV7-6 and TRBJ1-2, with a possible D match to TRBD1 (6 bases). V lost 5 bases and J lost 0, with 10 bases in between. Germline V gene lookup returns CDR1 SGHVS and CDR2 FNYEAQ. The CDR3 contains 14 residues. CDR3 in amino acids: CASSPAGANYGYTF. The CDR3 DNA reads TGTGCCAGCAGCCCAGCAGGGGCTAACTATGGCTACACCTTC. Drawing the rest from reference TRBV7-6 and TRBJ1-2, the complete variable domain is GAGVSQSPRYKVTKRGQDVALRCDPISGHVSLYWYRQALGQGPEFLTYFNYEAQQDKSGLPNDRFSAERPEGSISTLTIQRTEQRDSAMYRCASSPAGANYGYTFGSGTRLTVV.